The sequence of this TCR beta chain was determined in a study of T cell changes during pregnancy in multiple sclerosis. Here immunoSEQ multiplex PCR was the method, and the copy in TCRdb shows in-frame clones only, minus some. The repertoire holds 90,000 to 150,000 clones, approximately 95% seen once, with approximately 5.8% in the top ten. V shed 0 bases and J 5 bases; nucleotides not matched to a gene: 15. The CDR3 spans 19 residues. Germline assignment: CDR1 SGHNT and CDR2 YYREEE (reference sequence). This chain connects TRBV5-4 to TRBJ2-2; 8 bases are shared with TRBD1. The sample was peripheral blood, taken before pregnancy. This TCR came from a female donor with multiple sclerosis, enrolled in a pregnancy study. DNA of the CDR3: TGTGCCAGCAGCTTGGTCCCAGGGACAGGTCCCGTGAAGACCGGGGAGCTGTTTTTT. Amino acids: CASSLVPGTGPVKTGELFF.